The source of this T cell receptor beta chain is a study of OX40 agonist ivuxolimab in advanced cancers. About the research overall: The dose-escalation cohort had hepatocellular carcinoma, melanoma, renal cell or head and neck cancer. Study-level results: Within 6 weeks, CD4+ and CD8+ blood T cells expanded clonally at 0.1 to 3.0 mg/kg.

Libraries were prepared by immunoSEQ multiplex PCR; TCRdb keeps only in-frame clonotypes and omits some of them. The sample shows 55,000 to 75,000 clones, around 90% of them seen only once. As regards this clone: Antigen unknown.

This CDR3 comprises 11 residues. The germline V gene has CDR1 LGHNT and CDR2 FRNRAP. Trimming pared 6 bases from V and 4 bases from J, leaving 4 bases between. The clonotype originates from an adult with an advanced solid tumor such as melanoma, head and neck, liver or kidney cancer. The specimen was CD4+ or CD8+ T cells sorted from blood, collected in a trial of the OX40 agonist ivuxolimab. The chain has TRBV12-5 and TRBJ1-5, with unresolved D. This CDR3 is CASGGNQPQHF. The CDR3, as DNA: TGTGCTAGTGGGGGAAATCAGCCCCAGCATTTT.